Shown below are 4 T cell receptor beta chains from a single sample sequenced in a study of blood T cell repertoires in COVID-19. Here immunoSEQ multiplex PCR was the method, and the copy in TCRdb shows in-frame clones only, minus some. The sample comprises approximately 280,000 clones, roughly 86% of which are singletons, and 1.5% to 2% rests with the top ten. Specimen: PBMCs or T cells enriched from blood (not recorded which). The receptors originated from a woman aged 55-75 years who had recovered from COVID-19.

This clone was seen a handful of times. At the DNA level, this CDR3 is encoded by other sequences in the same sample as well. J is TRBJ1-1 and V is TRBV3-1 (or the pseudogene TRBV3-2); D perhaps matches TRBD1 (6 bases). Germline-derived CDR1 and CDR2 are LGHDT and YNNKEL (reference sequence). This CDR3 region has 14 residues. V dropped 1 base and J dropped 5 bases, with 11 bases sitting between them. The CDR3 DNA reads TGTGCCAGCAGCCAAGTACAGGGAGGGACTGAAGCTTTCTTT. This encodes CASSQVQGGTEAFF.

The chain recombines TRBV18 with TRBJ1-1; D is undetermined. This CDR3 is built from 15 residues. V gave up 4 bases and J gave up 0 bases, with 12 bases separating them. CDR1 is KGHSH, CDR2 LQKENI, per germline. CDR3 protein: CASSRIESMNTEAFF. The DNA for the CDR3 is TGTGCCAGCTCACGTATAGAGTCCATGAACACTGAAGCTTTCTTT.

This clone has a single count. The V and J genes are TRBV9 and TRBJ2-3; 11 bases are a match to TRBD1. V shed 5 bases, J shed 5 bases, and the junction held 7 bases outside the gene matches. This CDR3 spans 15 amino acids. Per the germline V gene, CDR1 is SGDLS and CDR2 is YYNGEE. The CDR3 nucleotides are TGTGCCAGCAGTCCGTGGACAGGGGGCTTAGATACGCAGTATTTT. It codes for CASSPWTGGLDTQYF.

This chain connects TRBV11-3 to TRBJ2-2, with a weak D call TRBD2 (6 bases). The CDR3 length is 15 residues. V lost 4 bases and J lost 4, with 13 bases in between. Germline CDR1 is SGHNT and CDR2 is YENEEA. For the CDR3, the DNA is TGTGCCAGCAGCTCCGGGAGATGGGGCACCGGGGAGCTGTTTTTT. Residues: CASSSGRWGTGELFF.